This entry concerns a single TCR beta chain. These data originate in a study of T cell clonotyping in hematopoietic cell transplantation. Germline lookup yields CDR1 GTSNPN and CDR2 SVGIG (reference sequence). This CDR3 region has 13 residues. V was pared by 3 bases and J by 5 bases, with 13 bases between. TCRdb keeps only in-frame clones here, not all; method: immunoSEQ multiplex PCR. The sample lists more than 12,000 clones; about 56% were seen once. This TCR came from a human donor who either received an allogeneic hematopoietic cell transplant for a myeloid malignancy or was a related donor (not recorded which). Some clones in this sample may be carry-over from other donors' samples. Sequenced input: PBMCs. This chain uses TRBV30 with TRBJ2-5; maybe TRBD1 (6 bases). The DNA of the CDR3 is TGTGCCTGGAGACCCAGGGGTTATGAGACCCAGTACTTC. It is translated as CAWRPRGYETQYF.